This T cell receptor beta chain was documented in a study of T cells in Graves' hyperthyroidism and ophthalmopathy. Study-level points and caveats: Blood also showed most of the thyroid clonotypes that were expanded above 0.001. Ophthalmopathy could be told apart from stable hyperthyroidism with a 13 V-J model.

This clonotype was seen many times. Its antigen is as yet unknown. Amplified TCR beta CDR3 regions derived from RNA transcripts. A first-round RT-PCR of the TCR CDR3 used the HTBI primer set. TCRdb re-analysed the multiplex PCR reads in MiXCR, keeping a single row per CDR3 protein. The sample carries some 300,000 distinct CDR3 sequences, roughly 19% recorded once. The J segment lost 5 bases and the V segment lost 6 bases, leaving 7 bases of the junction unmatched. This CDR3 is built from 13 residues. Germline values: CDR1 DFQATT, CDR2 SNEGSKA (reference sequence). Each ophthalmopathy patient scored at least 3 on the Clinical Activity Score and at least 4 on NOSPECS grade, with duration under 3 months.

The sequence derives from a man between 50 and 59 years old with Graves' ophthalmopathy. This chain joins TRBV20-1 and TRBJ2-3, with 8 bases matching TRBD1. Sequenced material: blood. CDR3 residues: CSAMTGAGDTQYF. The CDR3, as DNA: TGCAGTGCCATGACAGGGGCGGGAGATACGCAGTATTTT.